This entry features one T cell receptor beta chain sequence. Its antigen remains unknown. This sample was included in a study of T cell responses to AZD1222 COVID-19 vaccine. Study-level points and caveats: Seropositive at baseline were only six or seven AZD1222 recipients. It should be noted that donors were predominantly white British and more often female, and clonal diversity was possibly underestimated.

Assay: immunoSEQ multiplex PCR; the TCRdb copy retains only in-frame clones and omits some. The repertoire holds more than 85,000 clones, with roughly 92% as singletons. Germline values: CDR1 SEHNR, CDR2 FQNEAQ (reference sequence). The CDR3 loop spans 17 amino acids. V shed 5 bases and J 1 base; nucleotides not matched to a gene: 12. This chain connects TRBV7-9 to TRBJ2-7; TRBD1 matches 9 bases. The clonotype comes from an adult in good health. This specimen consisted of peripheral blood, obtained on day 0 of AZD1222 vaccination. CDR3 residues: CASSLDRGTINSYEQYF. The DNA for the CDR3 is TGTGCCAGCAGCCTTGACAGGGGGACCATAAATTCCTACGAGCAGTACTTC.